This paragraph covers one T cell receptor beta chain sequence. Enrollees, about 18 to 89 years old, lived in 24 US areas. Participants had their cohort set by participant-reported clinical history. The sample originates from a study of blood T cell repertoires in COVID-19. Across the study: Acute and convalescent COVID-19 specimens originated in the United States, Italy and Spain. The analysed material was cDNA or gDNA that came from T cells, B-cell-depleted T cells, or PBMCs.

Sequenced by immunoSEQ multiplex PCR; TCRdb stores in-frame clones only, minus some. The sample lists roughly 150,000 clones, around 85% occurring once. This clonotype originated in a woman aged 35 to 49 with acute COVID-19. The specimen sequenced was PBMCs or T cells enriched from blood (not recorded which).

CDR3 bases: TGCAGCGTCGGGACAGGGGGACAAACTAATGAAAAACTGTTTTTT. The encoded protein is CSVGTGGQTNEKLFF. V gene TRBV29-1 combines with J gene TRBJ1-4; 11 bases are a match to TRBD1. CDR3 size: 15 residues. Germline values: CDR1 SQVTM, CDR2 ANQGSEA. The junction had 4 bases not matched to a gene; V was cut back by 6 bases and J by 1 base.